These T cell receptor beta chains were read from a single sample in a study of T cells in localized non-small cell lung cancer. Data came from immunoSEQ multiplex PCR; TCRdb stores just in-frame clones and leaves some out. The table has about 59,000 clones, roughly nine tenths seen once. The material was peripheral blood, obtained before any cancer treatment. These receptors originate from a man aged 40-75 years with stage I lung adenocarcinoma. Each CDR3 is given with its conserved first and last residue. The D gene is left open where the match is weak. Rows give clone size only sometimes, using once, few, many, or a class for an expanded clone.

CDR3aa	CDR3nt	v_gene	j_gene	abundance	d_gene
CASSYLAGGPKETQYF	TGTGCCAGCAGTTACTTGGCGGGAGGGCCGAAAGAGACCCAGTACTTC	TRBV6-5	TRBJ2-5	-	TRBD2
CASSQGASGARTQYF	TGTGCCAGCAGCCAAGGGGCTAGCGGAGCAAGGACCCAGTACTTC	TRBV14	TRBJ2-5	-	TRBD2
CASSPRPVNQPQHF	TGTGCCAGCTCACCACGGCCAGTCAATCAGCCCCAGCATTTT	TRBV18	TRBJ1-5	-	-
CASATGLVSGEQFF	TGCGCCAGTGCAACGGGGTTGGTCTCCGGTGAGCAGTTCTTC	TRBV5-1	TRBJ2-1	-	-
CASSPPASGYEQYF	TGTGCCAGCTCACCTCCGGCTAGCGGCTACGAGCAGTACTTC	TRBV18	TRBJ2-7	once	TRBD2
CASRATEFSTDTQYF	TGTGCCAGCAGAGCTACGGAATTTAGCACAGATACGCAGTATTTT	TRBV9	TRBJ2-3	-	-
CASPPPGTSLSEQFF	TGCGCCAGCCCCCCGCCCGGGACTAGCCTCAGTGAGCAGTTCTTC	TRBV4-1	TRBJ2-1	-	TRBD2
CASSFRGVDTQYF	TGTGCCAGCAGCTTTAGGGGGGTAGATACGCAGTATTTT	TRBV5-6	TRBJ2-3	-	-
CAWSVTRGGYAQYF	TGTGCCTGGAGTGTAACTAGGGGGGGTTATGCGCAGTACTTC	TRBV30	TRBJ2-7	-	-
CAWRTGPGGYGYTF	TGTGCCTGGAGGACCGGCCCGGGGGGCTATGGCTACACCTTC	TRBV30	TRBJ1-2	-	-
CASTLNSGDYGYTF	TGTGCCAGCACCTTGAACTCAGGAGACTATGGCTACACCTTC	TRBV18	TRBJ1-2	-	-
CASSRSSGSSTDTQYF	TGTGCCAGCAGCAGATCCTCCGGGTCAAGCACAGATACGCAGTATTTT	TRBV7-8	TRBJ2-3	-	-
CASTDREYEQYF	TGTGCCAGCACGGACAGGGAATACGAGCAGTACTTC	TRBV6-6	TRBJ2-7	-	TRBD1
CASSVGRARTDTQYF	TGTGCCAGCAGCGTAGGCCGAGCACGCACAGATACGCAGTATTTT	TRBV9	TRBJ2-3	-	-
CATSRDRRGRSAFF	TGTGCCACCAGCAGAGATCGCAGGGGGAGGTCGGCTTTCTTT	TRBV15	TRBJ1-1	-	TRBD1
CASSEGWDVTYNEQFF	TGTGCCAGCAGTGAAGGATGGGACGTCACCTACAATGAGCAGTTCTTC	TRBV6-1	TRBJ2-1	-	-
CASRRDRGWETQYF	TGTGCCAGCAGGCGAGACAGGGGATGGGAGACCCAGTACTTC	TRBV7-8	TRBJ2-5	-	TRBD1
CASSQVPGGSYEQYF	TGCGCCAGCAGCCAAGTTCCGGGGGGCTCCTACGAGCAGTACTTC	TRBV4-1	TRBJ2-7	-	TRBD2
CASSLTPRPGGHYGYTF	TGTGCCAGCAGCTTAACCCCCCGGCCGGGGGGTCACTATGGCTACACCTTC	TRBV7-9	TRBJ1-2	few	-
CASSQLGTAYSNQPQHF	TGTGCCAGCAGTCAACTGGGGACAGCTTATAGCAATCAGCCCCAGCATTTT	TRBV27	TRBJ1-5	-	TRBD1
CASSLVGSTGELFF	TGTGCCAGCAGCTTAGTCGGGAGCACCGGGGAGCTGTTTTTT	TRBV11-3	TRBJ2-2	-	-
CASSPPSSIYGYTF	TGTGCCAGCAGCCCACCCAGCTCGATCTATGGCTACACCTTC	TRBV5-4	TRBJ1-2	-	-
CASSYASNFRGTEAFF	TGTGCCAGCAGTTACGCATCTAACTTTAGGGGCACTGAAGCTTTCTTT	TRBV6-5	TRBJ1-1	-	-
CASSEGNSNQPQHF	TGTGCCAGCAGTGAAGGAAATAGCAATCAGCCCCAGCATTTT	TRBV2	TRBJ1-5	-	-
CASSAKAGGDTQYF	TGTGCCAGCAGCGCGAAAGCGGGAGGCGATACGCAGTATTTT	TRBV14	TRBJ2-3	-	TRBD2
CASSTGEGGYGYTF	TGTGCCAGCAGTACCGGGGAGGGGGGCTATGGCTACACCTTC	TRBV6-5	TRBJ1-2	once	-
CASSNGQGGSGANVLTF	TGCGCCAGCAGCAACGGACAGGGTGGCTCTGGGGCCAACGTCCTGACTTTC	TRBV5-1	TRBJ2-6	-	TRBD1
CASSERVDVALYNEQFF	TGTGCCAGCAGCGAAAGGGTCGACGTAGCATTATACAATGAGCAGTTCTTC	TRBV11-2	TRBJ2-1	once	-
CASSPAEGGDTDTQYF	TGTGCCAGCAGCCCCGCCGAGGGCGGCGACACAGATACGCAGTATTTT	TRBV7-9	TRBJ2-3	-	-
CAISGPAGKREDFTDTQYF	TGTGCCATCAGTGGGCCCGCGGGCAAGCGGGAGGATTTCACAGATACGCAGTATTTT	TRBV10-3	TRBJ2-3	once	TRBD2
CSALIRDISTGELFF	TGCAGCGCGCTTATCCGGGACATCAGCACCGGGGAGCTGTTTTTT	TRBV29-1	TRBJ2-2	-	-
CASSFGEFTEAFF	TGTGCCAGCAGCTTCGGGGAGTTTACTGAAGCTTTCTTT	TRBV7-8	TRBJ1-1	-	-
CAWSVKGASYEQYF	TGTGCCTGGAGTGTTAAGGGGGCTTCCTACGAGCAGTACTTC	TRBV30	TRBJ2-7	-	TRBD1
CASSYSGAENTGELFF	TGTGCCAGCAGTTACTCTGGGGCAGAGAACACCGGGGAGCTGTTTTTT	TRBV6-6	TRBJ2-2	once	-
CASSLTSNIQYF	TGTGCCAGCAGCCTGACTAGTAACATTCAGTACTTC	TRBV6-1	TRBJ2-4	-	-
CSVERAGVGPDTQYF	TGCAGCGTTGAACGAGCGGGAGTAGGGCCAGATACGCAGTATTTT	TRBV29-1	TRBJ2-3	-	TRBD2
CAISESLAGVGADTQYF	TGTGCCATCAGTGAGTCGTTAGCGGGAGTGGGGGCAGATACGCAGTATTTT	TRBV10-3	TRBJ2-3	-	TRBD2
CASSLGQVRDEKLFF	TGTGCCAGCAGCTTAGGGCAGGTCAGGGACGAAAAACTGTTTTTT	TRBV13	TRBJ1-4	once	-
CASSLWEGSSYEQYF	TGCGCCAGCAGCTTGTGGGAGGGGAGCTCCTACGAGCAGTACTTC	TRBV5-1	TRBJ2-7	-	TRBD2
CASSLDGSRETQYF	TGTGCCAGCAGCTTGGACGGTTCCAGGGAGACCCAGTACTTC	TRBV7-9	TRBJ2-5	-	-
CASSPPPGSTEQFF	TGTGCCAGCTCACCACCCCCCGGGAGCACTGAGCAGTTCTTC	TRBV18	TRBJ2-1	-	-
CASSERQTLAEQYF	TGTGCCAGCAGTGAACGTCAGACTCTAGCCGAGCAGTACTTC	TRBV6-1	TRBJ2-7	-	-
CASSPLRELFF	TGTGCCAGCAGCCCCCTAAGGGAGCTGTTTTTT	TRBV11-2	TRBJ2-2	-	-
CASSYASGVQETQYF	TGTGCCAGCAGTTACGCTAGCGGGGTCCAAGAGACCCAGTACTTC	TRBV6-5	TRBJ2-5	-	TRBD2
CASSQGAYSGNTIYF	TGTGCCAGCAGTCAGGGGGCCTACTCTGGAAACACCATATATTTT	TRBV28	TRBJ1-3	few	TRBD1
CASSKAEGNTGELFF	TGTGCCAGCAGCAAAGCCGAAGGGAACACCGGGGAGCTGTTTTTT	TRBV21-1	TRBJ2-2	-	-
CASSRGHYEQYF	TGTGCCAGCTCACGGGGGCACTACGAGCAGTACTTC	TRBV18	TRBJ2-7	-	-
CASSQTRDRGRTDTQYF	TGTGCCAGCAGTCAGACCCGGGACAGGGGCCGCACAGATACGCAGTATTTT	TRBV27	TRBJ2-3	-	TRBD1
CASSPRPVGSTDTQYF	TGTGCCAGCAGCCCGCGCCCCGTGGGGAGCACAGATACGCAGTATTTT	TRBV7-8	TRBJ2-3	-	-
CASSPFTGGDTQYF	TGTGCCAGCAGCCCTTTTACTGGTGGGGATACGCAGTATTTT	TRBV5-4	TRBJ2-3	-	-
CASSYSTLVSYEQYF	TGTGCCAGCAGTTACTCGACCCTTGTCTCCTACGAGCAGTACTTC	TRBV6-5	TRBJ2-7	-	-
CAYIEGVTGELFF	TGTGCCTATATAGAAGGGGTCACCGGGGAGCTGTTTTTT	TRBV30	TRBJ2-2	-	-
CASSLGLGGGGQPQHF	TGTGCCAGCAGCTTAGGATTGGGGGGCGGAGGACAGCCCCAGCATTTT	TRBV7-9	TRBJ1-5	-	-
CASSPGLAGDGYTF	TGCGCCAGCAGCCCAGGCCTGGCAGGGGATGGCTACACCTTC	TRBV5-1	TRBJ1-2	-	-
CASRRQPAGELFF	TGTGCCAGCAGGCGACAGCCAGCCGGGGAGCTGTTTTTT	TRBV6-1	TRBJ2-2	-	-
CASSSSGRTYEQYF	TGTGCCAGCAGCTCCAGTGGCAGGACCTACGAGCAGTACTTC	TRBV11-3	TRBJ2-7	-	-